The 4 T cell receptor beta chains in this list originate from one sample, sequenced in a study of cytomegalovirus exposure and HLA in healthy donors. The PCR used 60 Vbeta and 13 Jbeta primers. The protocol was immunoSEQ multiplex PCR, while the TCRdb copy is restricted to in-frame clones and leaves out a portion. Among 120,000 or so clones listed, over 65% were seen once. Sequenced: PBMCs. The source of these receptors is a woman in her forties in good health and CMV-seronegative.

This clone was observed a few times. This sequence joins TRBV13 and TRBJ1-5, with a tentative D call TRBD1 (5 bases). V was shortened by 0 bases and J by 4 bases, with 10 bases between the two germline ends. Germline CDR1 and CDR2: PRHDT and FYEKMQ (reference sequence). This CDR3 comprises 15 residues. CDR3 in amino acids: CASSLGRGGNQPQHF. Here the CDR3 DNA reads TGTGCCAGCAGCTTAGGCCGGGGGGGTAATCAGCCCCAGCATTTT.

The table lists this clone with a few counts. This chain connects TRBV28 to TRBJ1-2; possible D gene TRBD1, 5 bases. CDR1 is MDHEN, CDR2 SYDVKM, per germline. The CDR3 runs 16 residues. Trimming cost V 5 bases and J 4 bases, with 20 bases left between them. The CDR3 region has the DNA TGTGCCAGCAGTCTAGAATTCAAGACAGCCAGCTATGGCTACACCTTC. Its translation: CASSLEFKTASYGYTF.

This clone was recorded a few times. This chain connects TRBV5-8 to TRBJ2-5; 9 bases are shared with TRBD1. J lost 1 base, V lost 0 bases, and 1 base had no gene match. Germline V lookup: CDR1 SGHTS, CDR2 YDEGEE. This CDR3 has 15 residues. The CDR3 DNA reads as TGTGCCAGCAGCTTGGGGGACAGGGTCCAAGAGACCCAGTACTTC. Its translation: CASSLGDRVQETQYF. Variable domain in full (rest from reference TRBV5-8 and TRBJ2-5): EAGVTQSPTHLIKTRGQQATLRCSPISGHTSVYWYQQALGLGLQFLLWYDEGEERNRGNFPPRFSGRQFPNYSSELNVNALELEDSALYLCASSLGDRVQETQYFGPGTRLLVL.

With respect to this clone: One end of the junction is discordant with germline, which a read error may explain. In nucleotides, the CDR3 is TGTTCCAGCAGCTTAGCCCTATTCCGAGATGAGGAAAAACTGTTTTTT. It is translated as CSSSLALFRDEEKLFF. V gene TRBV7-9 combines with J gene TRBJ1-4, with D hard to call. CDR1 and CDR2 (germline): SEHNR, FQNEAQ (reference sequence). The CDR3 consists of 16 residues.